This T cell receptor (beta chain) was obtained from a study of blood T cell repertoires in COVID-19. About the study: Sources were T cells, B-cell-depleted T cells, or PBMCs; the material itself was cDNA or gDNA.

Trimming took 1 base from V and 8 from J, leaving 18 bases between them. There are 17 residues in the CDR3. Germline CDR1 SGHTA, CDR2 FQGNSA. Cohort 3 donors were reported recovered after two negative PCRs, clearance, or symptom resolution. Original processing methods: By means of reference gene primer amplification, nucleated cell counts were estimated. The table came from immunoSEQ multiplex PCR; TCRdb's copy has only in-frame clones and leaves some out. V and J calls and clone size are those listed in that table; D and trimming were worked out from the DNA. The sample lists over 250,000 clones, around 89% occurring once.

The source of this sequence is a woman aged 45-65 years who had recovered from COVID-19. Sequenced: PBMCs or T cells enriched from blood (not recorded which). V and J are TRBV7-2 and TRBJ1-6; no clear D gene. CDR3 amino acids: CASSLVAGGGFYSPLHF. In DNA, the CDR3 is TGTGCCAGCAGCTTAGTAGCGGGTGGAGGGTTTTATTCACCCCTCCACTTT.